The rows below give T cell receptor beta chains drawn from one sample of a study of T cell responses to AZD1222 COVID-19 vaccine. Produced via immunoSEQ multiplex PCR; TCRdb's table is partial and in-frame only. The table shows approximately 60,000 clones, with around 84% occurring only once. The starting material was peripheral blood, obtained on day 0 of AZD1222 vaccination. The origin of the receptors is an adult in good health. The CDR3 runs from the conserved cysteine through the conserved F or W. The D gene is left open where the match is weak. The size field is filled for only some rows; it gives once, few, many or a size class.

j_call clone_size d_call v_call cdr3_aa cdr3_nt
TRBJ2-3 - TRBD2 TRBV11-2 CASRLAGASTDTQYF TGTGCCAGCAGACTAGCGGGGGCCTCCACAGATACGCAGTATTTT
TRBJ1-4 - - TRBV9 CASSVGARPVAANEKLFF TGTGCCAGCAGCGTAGGGGCCCGCCCGGTGGCGGCTAATGAAAAACTGTTTTTT
TRBJ1-1 - - TRBV28 CASSSGTAGVRTEAFF TGTGCCAGCAGTTCCGGGACGGCCGGCGTTCGGACTGAAGCTTTCTTT
TRBJ1-3 - - TRBV5-6 CAISKGSGNTIYF TGTGCCATCTCGAAGGGCTCTGGAAACACCATATATTTT
TRBJ2-7 - TRBD1 TRBV5-1 CASGTDRGDEQYF TGCGCCAGCGGAACGGACAGGGGAGACGAGCAGTACTTC
TRBJ1-5 - - TRBV2 CASSPTHTQPQHF TGTGCCAGCAGCCCCACACATACTCAGCCCCAGCATTTT
TRBJ2-7 - TRBD1 TRBV5-1 CASSPDRVHEQYF TGCGCCAGCAGCCCCGACAGGGTGCACGAGCAGTACTTC
TRBJ1-2 - - TRBV12-5 CASGLVPRALLPLYGYTF TGTGCTAGTGGTTTGGTACCGCGGGCTCTCCTACCCCTCTATGGCTACACCTTC
TRBJ1-1 - - TRBV2 CASSENGQNTEAFF TGTGCCAGCAGTGAAAACGGTCAGAACACTGAAGCTTTCTTT
TRBJ2-7 - - TRBV10-3 CAIRASGGDHYEQYF TGTGCCATCAGAGCCAGCGGAGGGGACCACTACGAGCAGTACTTC
TRBJ1-1 - - TRBV5-8 CASSFPGNTEAFF TGTGCCAGCAGCTTCCCGGGGAATACTGAAGCTTTCTTT
TRBJ2-7 - TRBD2 TRBV11-1 CASSPPRGGSYEQYF TGTGCCAGCAGCCCCCCCCGGGGGGGCTCCTACGAGCAGTACTTC
TRBJ1-2 - TRBD1 TRBV7-9 CASSLGTGLNYGYTF TGTGCCAGCAGCTTGGGGACAGGGCTAAACTATGGCTACACCTTC
TRBJ2-7 medium-sized - TRBV4-3 CASSQGLVGSGLTQYF TGCGCCAGCAGCCAAGGCCTGGTGGGGTCGGGACTCACGCAGTACTTC
TRBJ2-2 - - TRBV19 CASRLWTTNTGELFF TGTGCCAGTAGATTATGGACAACGAACACCGGGGAGCTGTTTTTT
TRBJ2-2 - - TRBV4-2 CASSPGEANTGELFF TGTGCCAGCAGTCCAGGGGAGGCGAACACCGGGGAGCTGTTTTTT
TRBJ1-2 - - TRBV18 CASSPPPTEADGYTF TGTGCCAGCTCACCACCCCCCACAGAAGCCGATGGCTACACCTTC
TRBJ1-2 - - TRBV12-3/TRBV12-4 CASSLVPLYGYTF TGTGCCAGCAGTTTGGTCCCCCTCTATGGCTACACCTTC
TRBJ2-7 medium-sized - TRBV5-8 CASSLIGLSYEQYF TGTGCCAGCAGCTTAATAGGGTTATCCTACGAGCAGTACTTC
TRBJ2-2 - - TRBV5-1 CASSLGSGEFGGELFF TGCGCCAGCAGCTTGGGCTCAGGGGAATTTGGCGGGGAGCTGTTTTTT
TRBJ1-6 - - TRBV3-1/TRBV3-2 CASSQGWGYSPLHF TGTGCCAGCAGCCAAGGCTGGGGTTATTCACCCCTCCACTTT
TRBJ2-7 - - TRBV13 CASSLVSSYEQYF TGTGCCAGCAGCTTAGTTTCCAGCTACGAGCAGTACTTC
TRBJ1-5 - TRBD1 TRBV25-1 CASSGQGSNQPQHF TGTGCCAGCAGTGGACAGGGTAGCAATCAGCCCCAGCATTTT
TRBJ2-2 - TRBD2 TRBV5-1 CASSFRTSSDNTGELFF TGCGCCAGCAGCTTCAGGACTAGCTCAGATAACACCGGGGAGCTGTTTTTT
TRBJ1-4 - TRBD1 TRBV7-9 CASSSPDRGQEKLFF TGTGCCAGCAGCTCTCCGGACAGGGGGCAGGAAAAACTGTTTTTT
TRBJ2-6 - - TRBV9 CASSLGSGANVLTF TGTGCCAGCAGCCTGGGGTCTGGGGCCAACGTCCTGACTTTC
TRBJ1-1 - - TRBV6-5 CAARYEYTEAFF TGTGCCGCCAGGTACGAGTACACTGAAGCTTTCTTT
TRBJ1-2 - - TRBV11-2 CASSYGLGAYYGYTF TGTGCCAGCAGCTACGGGCTAGGGGCCTACTATGGCTACACCTTC
TRBJ1-4 - TRBD1 TRBV11-2 CASSLGQGGEKLFF TGTGCCAGCAGCTTAGGACAGGGTGGTGAAAAACTGTTTTTT
TRBJ1-1 - - TRBV5-5 CASSFSPGIGTEAFF TGTGCCAGCAGCTTCAGCCCGGGCATCGGGACTGAAGCTTTCTTT
TRBJ1-2 - - TRBV9 CASSVRERPPWGYTF TGTGCCAGCAGCGTACGTGAGCGACCCCCGTGGGGCTACACCTTC
TRBJ2-3 once TRBD2 TRBV27 CASSPIGGSTDTQYF TGTGCCAGCAGTCCCATCGGGGGGAGCACAGATACGCAGTATTTT
TRBJ2-7 - TRBD1 TRBV25-1 CASREPGQGRVKQYF TGTGCCAGCAGGGAACCGGGACAGGGTCGCGTGAAGCAGTACTTC